This T cell receptor beta chain emerged from a study of T cell repertoires in cytomegalovirus infection. In the study overall: CMV infection and matching HLA type were both indicated by public TCR beta signatures.

From the reads, TCRdb called clonotypes with MiXCR, one entry per CDR3 protein. The sample records 200,000 to 250,000 distinct CDR3 sequences, about 23% being singletons. Trimming at V came to 0 bases and at J to 8 bases, leaving 9 bases not matched to a gene. The CDR3 runs 15 residues. CDR1 is MGHRA and CDR2 is YSYEKL in the germline V gene. The chain uses TRBV4-1 and TRBJ1-2, with 7 bases fitting TRBD1. This TCR came from a human donor in good health (CMV status not recorded). Some clones in this sample may be carry-over from other donors' samples. Sequenced sample: CD8+ T cells from PBMCs. The CDR3 reads CASSQEEGASGGYTF. The CDR3 DNA is TGCGCCAGCAGCCAAGAGGAGGGGGCCTCGGGGGGCTACACCTTC.